Reported below is one T cell receptor (beta chain). Its matching antigen is unknown. These data originate in a study of shared clonotypes between healthy human individuals. Notes on the study in general: Memory subsets had estimated richness that was generally smaller than that of naive subsets. Sequencing depth was predicted to influence how clonotypes are shared among donors.

Running of the assay took place at deep level. The table came from immunoSEQ multiplex PCR; TCRdb's copy has only in-frame clones and leaves some out. The table records some 2,000,000 clones, nearly 97% of them present only once. The authors divided CD4+ cells into CD45RA+ naive and CD45RA-negative memory subsets. V was clipped by 1 base and J by 6 bases; unmatched bases: 5. The CDR3 contains 15 residues. CDR1 is SGHRS, CDR2 YFSETQ, per germline. The source material was naive CD4+ T cells sorted from blood. Subset noted: CD45RA+ positively selected. This clonotype was sampled from a young man in good health. This rearrangement joins TRBV5-1 to TRBJ2-2; 8 nucleotides match TRBD1. The DNA of the CDR3 is TGCGCCAGCAGCTTGCCGACAGGGGAGGCCGGGGAGCTGTTTTTT. Its protein is CASSLPTGEAGELFF.